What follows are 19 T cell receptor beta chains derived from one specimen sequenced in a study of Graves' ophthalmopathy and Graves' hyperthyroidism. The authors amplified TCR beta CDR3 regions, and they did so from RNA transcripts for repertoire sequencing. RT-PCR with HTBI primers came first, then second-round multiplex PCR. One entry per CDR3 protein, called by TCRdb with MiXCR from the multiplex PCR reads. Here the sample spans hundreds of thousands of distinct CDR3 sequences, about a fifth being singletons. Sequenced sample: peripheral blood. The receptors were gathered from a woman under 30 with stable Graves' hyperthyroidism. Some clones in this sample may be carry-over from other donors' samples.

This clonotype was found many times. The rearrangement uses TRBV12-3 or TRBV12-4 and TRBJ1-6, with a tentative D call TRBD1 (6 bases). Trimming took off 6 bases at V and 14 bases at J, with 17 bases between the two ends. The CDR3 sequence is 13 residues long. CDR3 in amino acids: CASSSKRGTSLHF. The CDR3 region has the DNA TGTGCCAGCAGCTCCAAGAGGGGGACCTCCCTCCACTTT.

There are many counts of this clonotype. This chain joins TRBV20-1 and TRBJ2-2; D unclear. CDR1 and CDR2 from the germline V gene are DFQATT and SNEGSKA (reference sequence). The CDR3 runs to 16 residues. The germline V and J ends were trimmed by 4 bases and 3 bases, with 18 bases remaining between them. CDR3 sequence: CSATSLAPHDTGELFF. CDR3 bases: TGCAGTGCTACTTCTCTTGCACCCCACGACACCGGGGAGCTGTTTTTT.

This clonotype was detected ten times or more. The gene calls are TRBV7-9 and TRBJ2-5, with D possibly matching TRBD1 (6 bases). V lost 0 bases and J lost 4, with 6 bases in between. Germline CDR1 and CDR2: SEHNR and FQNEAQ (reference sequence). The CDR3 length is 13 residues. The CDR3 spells CASSLAGAETQYF. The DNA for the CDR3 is TGTGCCAGCAGCTTAGCGGGGGCAGAGACCCAGTACTTC. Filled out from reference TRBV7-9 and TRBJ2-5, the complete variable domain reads DTGVSQNPRHKITKRGQNVTFRCDPISEHNRLYWYRQTLGQGPEFLTYFQNEAQLEKSRLLSDRFSAERPKGSFSTLEIQRTEQGDSAMYLCASSLAGAETQYFGPGTRLLVL.

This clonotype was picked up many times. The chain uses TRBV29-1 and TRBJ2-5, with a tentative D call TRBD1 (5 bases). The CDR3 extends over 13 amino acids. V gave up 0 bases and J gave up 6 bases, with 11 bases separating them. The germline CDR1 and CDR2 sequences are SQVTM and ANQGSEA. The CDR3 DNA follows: TGCAGCGTTGAAGATCCCGGACATAAGACCCAGTACTTC. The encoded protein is CSVEDPGHKTQYF.

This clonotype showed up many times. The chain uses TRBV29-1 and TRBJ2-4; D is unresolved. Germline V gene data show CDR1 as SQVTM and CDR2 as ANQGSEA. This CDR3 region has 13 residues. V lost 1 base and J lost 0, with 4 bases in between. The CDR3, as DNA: TGCAGCGTTGAAGGGGTAGCCAAAAACATTCAGTACTTC. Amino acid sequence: CSVEGVAKNIQYF.

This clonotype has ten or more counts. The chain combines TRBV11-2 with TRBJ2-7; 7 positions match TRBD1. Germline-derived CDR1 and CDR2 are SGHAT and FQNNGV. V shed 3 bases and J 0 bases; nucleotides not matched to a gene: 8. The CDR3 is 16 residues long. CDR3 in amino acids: CASSFQTGLNSYEQYF. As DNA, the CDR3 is TGTGCCAGCAGCTTCCAGACAGGGCTTAACTCCTACGAGCAGTACTTC.

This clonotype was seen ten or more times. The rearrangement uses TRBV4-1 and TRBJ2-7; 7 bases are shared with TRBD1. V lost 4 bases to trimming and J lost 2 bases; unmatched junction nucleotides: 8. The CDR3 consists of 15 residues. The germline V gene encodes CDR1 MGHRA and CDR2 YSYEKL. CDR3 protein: CASSPPGQIPYEQYF. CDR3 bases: TGCGCCAGCAGCCCGCCGGGACAGATACCCTACGAGCAGTACTTC.

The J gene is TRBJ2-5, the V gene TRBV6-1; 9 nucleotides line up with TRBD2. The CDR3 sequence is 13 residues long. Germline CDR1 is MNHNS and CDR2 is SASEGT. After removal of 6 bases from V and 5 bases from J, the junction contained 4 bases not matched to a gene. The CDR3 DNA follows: TGTGCCAGCAGCAAAAGCGGGGGGGAGACCCAGTACTTC. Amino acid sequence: CASSKSGGETQYF.

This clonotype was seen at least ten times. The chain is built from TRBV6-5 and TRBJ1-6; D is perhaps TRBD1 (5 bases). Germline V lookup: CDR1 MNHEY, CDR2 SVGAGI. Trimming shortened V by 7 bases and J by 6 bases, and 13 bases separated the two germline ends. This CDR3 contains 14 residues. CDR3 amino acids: CASKFYGGNSPLHF. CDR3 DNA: TGTGCCAGCAAGTTTTACGGGGGTAATTCACCCCTCCACTTT.

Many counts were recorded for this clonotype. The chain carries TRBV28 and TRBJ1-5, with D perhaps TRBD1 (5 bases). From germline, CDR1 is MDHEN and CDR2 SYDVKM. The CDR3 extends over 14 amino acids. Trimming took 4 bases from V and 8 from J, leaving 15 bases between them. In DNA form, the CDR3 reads TGTGCCAGCAGTTCCTACGGGGCCCTGAAGCCCCAGCATTTT. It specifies CASSSYGALKPQHF.

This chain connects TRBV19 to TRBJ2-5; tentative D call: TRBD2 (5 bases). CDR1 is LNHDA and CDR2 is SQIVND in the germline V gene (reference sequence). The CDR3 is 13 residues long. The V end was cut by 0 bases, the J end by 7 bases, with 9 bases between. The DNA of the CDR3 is TGTGCCAGTAGTATAGATACCCGGGGGACCCAGTACTTC. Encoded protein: CASSIDTRGTQYF.

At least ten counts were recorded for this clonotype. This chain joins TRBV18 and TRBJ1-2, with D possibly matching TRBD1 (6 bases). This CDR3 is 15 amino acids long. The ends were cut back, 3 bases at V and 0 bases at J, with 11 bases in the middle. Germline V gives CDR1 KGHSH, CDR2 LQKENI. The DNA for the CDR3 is TGTGCCAGCTCACCCACAGGGAGGACTAACTATGGCTACACCTTC. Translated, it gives CASSPTGRTNYGYTF.

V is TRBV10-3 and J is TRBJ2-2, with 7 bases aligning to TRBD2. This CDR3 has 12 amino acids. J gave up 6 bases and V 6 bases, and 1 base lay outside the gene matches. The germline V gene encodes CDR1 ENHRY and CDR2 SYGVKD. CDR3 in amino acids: CAISRGAGELFF. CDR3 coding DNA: TGTGCCATCAGCCGGGGGGCCGGGGAGCTGTTTTTT.

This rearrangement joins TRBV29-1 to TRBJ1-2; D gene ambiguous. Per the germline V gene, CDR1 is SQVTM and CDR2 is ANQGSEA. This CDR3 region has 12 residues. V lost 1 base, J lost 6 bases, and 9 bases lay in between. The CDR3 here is CSVEVLSDGYTF. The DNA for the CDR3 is TGCAGCGTTGAAGTACTGAGCGATGGCTACACCTTC. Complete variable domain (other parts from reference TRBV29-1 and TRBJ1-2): SAVISQKPSRDICQRGTSLTIQCQVDSQVTMMFWYRQQPGQSLTLIATANQGSEATYESGFVIDKFPISRPNLTFSTLTVSNMSPEDSSIYLCSVEVLSDGYTFGSGTRLTVV.

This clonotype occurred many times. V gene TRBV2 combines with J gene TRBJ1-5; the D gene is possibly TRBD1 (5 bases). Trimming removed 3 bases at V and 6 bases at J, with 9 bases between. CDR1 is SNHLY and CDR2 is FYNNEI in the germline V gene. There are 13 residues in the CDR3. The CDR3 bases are TGTGCCAGCAGTGACCCAGGGCGTCAGCCCCAGCATTTT. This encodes CASSDPGRQPQHF.

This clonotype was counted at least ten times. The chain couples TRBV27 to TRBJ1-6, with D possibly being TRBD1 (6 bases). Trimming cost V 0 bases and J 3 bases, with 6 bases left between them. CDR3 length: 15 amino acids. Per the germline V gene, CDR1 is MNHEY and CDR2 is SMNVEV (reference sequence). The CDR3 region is CASSLSQGYNSPLHF. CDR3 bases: TGTGCCAGCAGTTTATCACAGGGCTATAATTCACCCCTCCACTTT.

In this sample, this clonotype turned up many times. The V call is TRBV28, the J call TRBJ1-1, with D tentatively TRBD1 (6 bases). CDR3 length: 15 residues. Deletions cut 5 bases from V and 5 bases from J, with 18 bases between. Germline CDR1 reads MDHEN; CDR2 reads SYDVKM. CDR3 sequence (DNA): TGTGCCAGCAGTACCCCGGGGGGCGCTACAACTGAAGCTTTCTTT. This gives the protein CASSTPGGATTEAFF.

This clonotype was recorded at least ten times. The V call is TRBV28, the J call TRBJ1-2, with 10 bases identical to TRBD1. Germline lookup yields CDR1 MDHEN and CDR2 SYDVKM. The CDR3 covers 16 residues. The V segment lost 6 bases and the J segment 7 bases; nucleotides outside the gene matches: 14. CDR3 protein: CASSPGQGGFVSGYTF. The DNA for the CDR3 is TGTGCCAGCAGCCCTGGACAGGGGGGATTTGTGAGTGGCTACACCTTC.

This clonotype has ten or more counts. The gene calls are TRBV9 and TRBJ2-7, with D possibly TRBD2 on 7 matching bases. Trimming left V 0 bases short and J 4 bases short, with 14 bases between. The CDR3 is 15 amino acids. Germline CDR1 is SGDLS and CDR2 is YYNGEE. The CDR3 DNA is TGTGCCAGCAGCGTAGGTCGTGCGGGGGCTTACGAGCAGTACTTC. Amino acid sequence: CASSVGRAGAYEQYF.